The rows below give T cell receptor beta chains drawn from one sample of a study of blood T cell repertoires in COVID-19. Profiling relied on immunoSEQ multiplex PCR, and the TCRdb table lists in-frame clones only, not all of them. The sample lists hundreds of thousands of clones, 90% occurring once. Input material: peripheral blood. The receptors shown here come from a young woman with acute or convalescent COVID-19. CDR3s include the opening cysteine and the closing phenylalanine or tryptophan. A D gene is named only where the DNA matches it firmly. A row's size may be missing; if present it is once, few, many or a size class.

J: TRBJ2-2; size: .; D: TRBD2; V: TRBV3-1/TRBV3-2; CDR3: CASSPPRRLAGGNTGELFF; DNA: TGTGCCAGCAGCCCCCCTAGGCGACTAGCGGGGGGAAACACCGGGGAGCTGTTTTTT
J: TRBJ2-7; size: .; D: TRBD1; V: TRBV10-3; CDR3: CAISGTGGLRNEQYF; DNA: TGTGCCATCAGTGGGACAGGGGGTTTGAGGAACGAGCAGTACTTC
J: TRBJ1-2; size: once; D: .; V: TRBV2; CDR3: CASSDLTGRYGYTF; DNA: TGTGCCAGCAGCGATCTTACGGGGAGGTATGGCTACACCTTC
J: TRBJ2-3; size: .; D: .; V: TRBV11-2; CDR3: CASTPGHGIGGTDTQYF; DNA: TGTGCCAGCACCCCCGGTCACGGAATCGGGGGCACAGATACGCAGTATTTT
J: TRBJ1-5; size: .; D: TRBD1; V: TRBV29-1; CDR3: CSVGGQGDQPQHF; DNA: TGCAGCGTTGGGGGACAGGGCGATCAGCCCCAGCATTTT
J: TRBJ1-2; size: .; D: .; V: TRBV7-3; CDR3: CASSPEPKPGLGGYTF; DNA: TGTGCCAGCAGCCCGGAACCAAAACCGGGATTAGGTGGCTACACCTTC
J: TRBJ1-3; size: .; D: .; V: TRBV9; CDR3: CASSPSGFGSGNTIYF; DNA: TGTGCCAGCAGCCCCTCGGGTTTCGGCTCTGGAAACACCATATATTTT
J: TRBJ1-5; size: .; D: .; V: TRBV2; CDR3: CASNAGSEYQPQHF; DNA: TGTGCCAGCAATGCAGGGTCTGAGTATCAGCCCCAGCATTTT
J: TRBJ1-6; size: .; D: .; V: TRBV6-2/TRBV6-3; CDR3: CASSYGQIDNSPLHF; DNA: TGTGCCAGCAGTTACGGACAGATTGATAATTCACCCCTCCACTTT
J: TRBJ2-7; size: .; D: TRBD1; V: TRBV6-2/TRBV6-3; CDR3: CASSPAGTGDYEQYF; DNA: TGTGCCAGCAGCCCCGCCGGGACAGGGGACTACGAGCAGTACTTC
J: TRBJ1-5; size: .; D: TRBD1; V: TRBV30; CDR3: CAWSAGGGAWQPQHF; DNA: TGTGCCTGGAGTGCGGGAGGGGGCGCGTGGCAGCCCCAGCATTTT
J: TRBJ1-1; size: once; D: .; V: TRBV20-1; CDR3: CSAKYQGEAFF; DNA: TGCAGTGCCAAGTACCAGGGGGAAGCTTTCTTT
J: TRBJ2-3; size: .; D: .; V: TRBV6-1; CDR3: CASSQHRAGTDTQYF; DNA: TGTGCCAGCAGCCAACACAGGGCTGGCACAGATACGCAGTATTTT
J: TRBJ1-5; size: .; D: .; V: TRBV19; CDR3: CASSTTGYSNQPQHF; DNA: TGTGCCAGTAGTACAACAGGCTATAGCAATCAGCCCCAGCATTTT
J: TRBJ2-7; size: few; D: TRBD1; V: TRBV10-3; CDR3: CAISPTGSYEQYF; DNA: TGTGCCATCAGCCCGACAGGGTCCTACGAGCAGTACTTC
J: TRBJ2-7; size: .; D: .; V: TRBV18; CDR3: CASSPPGRGSSYEQYF; DNA: TGTGCCAGCTCGCCTCCCGGTAGGGGGAGCTCCTACGAGCAGTACTTC
J: TRBJ1-5; size: .; D: .; V: TRBV5-8; CDR3: CASSYMGGVNQPQHF; DNA: TGTGCCAGCAGCTATATGGGGGGGGTAAATCAGCCCCAGCATTTT
J: TRBJ1-1; size: .; D: TRBD1; V: TRBV18; CDR3: CASSPDPDRGAFF; DNA: TGTGCCAGCTCACCCGACCCTGACAGGGGAGCTTTCTTT
J: TRBJ1-1; size: .; D: .; V: TRBV2; CDR3: CASRVSTEAFF; DNA: TGTGCCAGCAGGGTGAGCACTGAAGCTTTCTTT
J: TRBJ1-3; size: .; D: TRBD1; V: TRBV9; CDR3: CASSSSGGSSGNTIYF; DNA: TGTGCCAGCAGCAGCTCAGGGGGGAGCTCTGGAAACACCATATATTTT
J: TRBJ1-1; size: .; D: .; V: TRBV7-9; CDR3: CASSPRTVGGEAFF; DNA: TGTGCCAGCAGCCCTCGGACGGTGGGGGGTGAAGCTTTCTTT
J: TRBJ1-2; size: .; D: .; V: TRBV6-6; CDR3: CASSYGASPSYGYTF; DNA: TGTGCCAGCAGTTACGGGGCATCTCCCTCCTATGGCTACACCTTC
J: TRBJ1-2; size: .; D: .; V: TRBV7-6; CDR3: CASSLTRGYGYTF; DNA: TGTGCCAGCAGCTTAACTCGCGGCTATGGCTACACCTTC
J: TRBJ2-3; size: once; D: TRBD1; V: TRBV12-5; CDR3: CASGLVLDRGLDTQYF; DNA: TGTGCTAGTGGTTTGGTACTGGACAGGGGGTTAGATACGCAGTATTTT
J: TRBJ1-1; size: .; D: .; V: TRBV10-3; CDR3: CAISETPRRGAFF; DNA: TGTGCCATCAGTGAGACACCCCGCAGAGGAGCTTTCTTT
J: TRBJ2-7; size: .; D: TRBD1; V: TRBV7-2; CDR3: CASGQPGQSTYEQYF; DNA: TGTGCCAGCGGACAACCGGGACAGTCAACCTACGAGCAGTACTTC
J: TRBJ2-7; size: .; D: .; V: TRBV6-5; CDR3: CASSFHPVLYEQYF; DNA: TGTGCCAGCAGTTTTCACCCAGTCCTCTACGAGCAGTACTTC
J: TRBJ2-7; size: .; D: .; V: TRBV7-9; CDR3: CASSLVGLRNEQYF; DNA: TGTGCCAGCAGCTTAGTCGGTTTACGAAACGAGCAGTACTTC
J: TRBJ1-3; size: once; D: .; V: TRBV7-2; CDR3: CASSLVPRASGNTIYF; DNA: TGTGCCAGCAGCTTAGTGCCGCGGGCTTCTGGAAACACCATATATTTT
J: TRBJ1-1; size: .; D: TRBD1; V: TRBV11-2; CDR3: CASSLVAGTAEAFF; DNA: TGTGCCAGCAGCTTAGTCGCCGGGACAGCTGAAGCTTTCTTT
J: TRBJ2-7; size: .; D: TRBD1; V: TRBV7-9; CDR3: CASSFTGGTYEQYF; DNA: TGTGCCAGCAGCTTTACAGGGGGAACCTACGAGCAGTACTTC
J: TRBJ1-4; size: .; D: TRBD1; V: TRBV3-1/TRBV3-2; CDR3: CASSPLRQGEGNEKLFF; DNA: TGTGCCAGCAGTCCTCTACGACAGGGGGAGGGTAATGAAAAACTGTTTTTT
J: TRBJ1-6; size: .; D: TRBD1; V: TRBV7-9; CDR3: CASSEGTAYNSPLHF; DNA: TGTGCCAGCAGCGAAGGGACAGCCTATAATTCACCCCTCCACTTT
J: TRBJ2-6; size: .; D: .; V: TRBV24-1; CDR3: CATSDLDGTGANVLTF; DNA: TGTGCCACCAGTGACCTAGACGGCACTGGGGCCAACGTCCTGACTTTC
J: TRBJ1-5; size: few; D: .; V: TRBV1; CDR3: CTSSLPSEDQPQHF; DNA: TGCACCAGCAGCCTTCCCAGCGAGGATCAGCCCCAGCATTTT
J: TRBJ2-2; size: few; D: TRBD1; V: TRBV6-4; CDR3: CASSATGDTGELFF; DNA: TGTGCCAGCAGTGCTACAGGGGACACCGGGGAGCTGTTTTTT
J: TRBJ1-2; size: .; D: .; V: TRBV30; CDR3: CALPEGHNDPNYGYTF; DNA: TGTGCCTTACCAGAAGGACACAATGATCCTAACTATGGCTACACCTTC
J: TRBJ2-2; size: .; D: .; V: TRBV6-4; CDR3: CASSDTGNGELFF; DNA: TGTGCCAGCAGTGACACAGGGAACGGGGAGCTGTTTTTT
J: TRBJ2-3; size: .; D: .; V: TRBV24-1; CDR3: CATSVGELGTDTQYF; DNA: TGTGCCACCAGTGTAGGGGAACTTGGCACAGATACGCAGTATTTT
J: TRBJ1-1; size: .; D: TRBD1; V: TRBV9; CDR3: CASSVGDRGAEAFF; DNA: TGTGCCAGCAGCGTTGGGGACAGGGGGGCTGAAGCTTTCTTT
J: TRBJ1-1; size: .; D: TRBD1; V: TRBV7-8; CDR3: CASSPRTGMASTEAFF; DNA: TGTGCCAGCAGCCCCCGGACAGGGATGGCCAGCACTGAAGCTTTCTTT
J: TRBJ2-1; size: .; D: TRBD2; V: TRBV28; CDR3: CASTLGRAGADNEQFF; DNA: TGTGCCAGCACCCTCGGCCGAGCGGGGGCCGACAATGAGCAGTTCTTC
J: TRBJ1-2; size: .; D: .; V: TRBV15; CDR3: CATKPNLPREAYGYTF; DNA: TGTGCCACGAAACCAAACCTACCACGCGAAGCTTATGGCTACACCTTC
J: TRBJ1-4; size: .; D: .; V: TRBV7-8; CDR3: CASIPSRGLWGEKLFF; DNA: TGTGCCAGCATCCCCTCGCGGGGACTCTGGGGAGAAAAACTGTTTTTT
J: TRBJ1-2; size: .; D: .; V: TRBV30; CDR3: CAWSVGRVTTNYGYTF; DNA: TGTGCCTGGAGTGTAGGGAGGGTCACCACTAACTATGGCTACACCTTC
J: TRBJ1-2; size: .; D: .; V: TRBV11-2; CDR3: CASSRQPTPNYGYTF; DNA: TGTGCCAGCTCCAGACAGCCCACTCCAAACTATGGCTACACCTTC
J: TRBJ1-1; size: .; D: .; V: TRBV6-5; CDR3: CASEDSSEAAFF; DNA: TGTGCCAGTGAGGACAGTTCGGAAGCTGCTTTCTTT
J: TRBJ2-3; size: .; D: .; V: TRBV11-2; CDR3: CASSFLREDTQYF; DNA: TGTGCCAGCAGCTTTTTAAGAGAAGATACGCAGTATTTT
J: TRBJ1-1; size: .; D: .; V: TRBV19; CDR3: CATINRETRMNTEAFF; DNA: TGTGCCACCATAAATAGGGAAACTAGGATGAACACTGAAGCTTTCTTT
J: TRBJ2-7; size: .; D: TRBD1; V: TRBV28; CDR3: CASSRDREVGEQYF; DNA: TGTGCCAGCAGCCGGGACAGGGAAGTGGGCGAGCAGTACTTC
J: TRBJ1-1; size: .; D: .; V: TRBV12-2; CDR3: CASRLAEKKERNTEAFF; DNA: TGTGCAAGTCGCTTAGCTGAAAAGAAGGAGAGGAACACTGAAGCTTTCTTT
J: TRBJ2-2; size: .; D: .; V: TRBV27; CDR3: CASSPTGGAGGELFF; DNA: TGTGCCAGCAGTCCTACGGGCGGGGCGGGCGGGGAGCTGTTTTTT
J: TRBJ2-7; size: .; D: TRBD2; V: TRBV9; CDR3: CASSVEASGAYEQYF; DNA: TGTGCCAGCAGCGTAGAAGCTAGCGGGGCCTACGAGCAGTACTTC
J: TRBJ2-7; size: .; D: .; V: TRBV19; CDR3: CASSMVGAEEQYF; DNA: TGTGCCAGTAGTATGGTGGGGGCTGAGGAGCAGTACTTC
J: TRBJ2-3; size: .; D: .; V: TRBV6-2/TRBV6-3; CDR3: CASNPDRPTDTQYF; DNA: TGTGCCAGCAACCCCGACAGGCCAACAGATACGCAGTATTTT